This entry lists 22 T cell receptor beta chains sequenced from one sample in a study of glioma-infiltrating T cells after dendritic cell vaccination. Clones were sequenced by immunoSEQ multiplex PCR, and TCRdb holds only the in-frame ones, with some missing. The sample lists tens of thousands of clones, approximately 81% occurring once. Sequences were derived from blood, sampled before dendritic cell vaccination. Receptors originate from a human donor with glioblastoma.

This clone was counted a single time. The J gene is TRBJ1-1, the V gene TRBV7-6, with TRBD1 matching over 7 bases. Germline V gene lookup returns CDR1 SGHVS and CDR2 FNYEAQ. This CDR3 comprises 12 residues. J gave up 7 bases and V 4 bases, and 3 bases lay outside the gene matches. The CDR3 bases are TGTGCCAGCAGCTCGACAGGGAATGAAGCTTTCTTT. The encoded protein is CASSSTGNEAFF.

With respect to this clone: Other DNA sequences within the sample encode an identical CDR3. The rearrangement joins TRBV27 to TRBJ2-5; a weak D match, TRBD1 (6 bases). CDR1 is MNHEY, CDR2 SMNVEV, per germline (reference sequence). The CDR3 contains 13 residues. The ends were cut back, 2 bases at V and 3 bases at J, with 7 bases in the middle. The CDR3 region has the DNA TGTGCCAGCAGTTTACGGACAGAAGAGACCCAGTACTTC. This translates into CASSLRTEETQYF.

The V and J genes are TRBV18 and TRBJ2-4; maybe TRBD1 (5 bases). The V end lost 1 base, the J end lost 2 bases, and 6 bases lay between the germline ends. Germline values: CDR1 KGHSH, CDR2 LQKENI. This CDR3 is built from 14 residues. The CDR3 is CASSPQGSKNIQYF. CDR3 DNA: TGTGCCAGCTCACCACAGGGGTCCAAAAACATTCAGTACTTC.

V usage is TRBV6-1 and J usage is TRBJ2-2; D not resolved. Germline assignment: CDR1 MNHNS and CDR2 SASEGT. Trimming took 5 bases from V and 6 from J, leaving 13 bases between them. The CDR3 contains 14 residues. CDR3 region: CASSSQISPGELFF. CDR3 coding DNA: TGTGCCAGCAGTTCCCAGATCTCTCCCGGGGAGCTGTTTTTT.

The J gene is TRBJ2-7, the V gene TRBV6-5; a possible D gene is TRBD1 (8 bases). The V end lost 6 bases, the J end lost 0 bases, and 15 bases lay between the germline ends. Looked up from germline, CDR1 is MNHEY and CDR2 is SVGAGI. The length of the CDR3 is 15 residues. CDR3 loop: CASRLTGEGSYEQYF. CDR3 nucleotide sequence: TGTGCCAGCAGGCTGACAGGGGAGGGCTCCTACGAGCAGTACTTC.

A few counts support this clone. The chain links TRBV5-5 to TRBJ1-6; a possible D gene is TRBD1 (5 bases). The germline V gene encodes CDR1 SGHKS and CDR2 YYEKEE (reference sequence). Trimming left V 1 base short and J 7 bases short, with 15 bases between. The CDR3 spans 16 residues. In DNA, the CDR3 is TGTGCCAGCAGCTTGTCCCCTAGGCAGGGCAATTCACCCCTCCACTTT. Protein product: CASSLSPRQGNSPLHF.

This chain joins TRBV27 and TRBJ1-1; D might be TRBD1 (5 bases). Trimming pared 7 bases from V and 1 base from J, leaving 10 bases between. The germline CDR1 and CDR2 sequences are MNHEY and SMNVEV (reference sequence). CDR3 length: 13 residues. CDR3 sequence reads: CASNLRGNTEAFF. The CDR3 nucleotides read TGTGCCAGCAACCTAAGGGGGAACACTGAAGCTTTCTTT.

CDR3 bases: TGTGCCAGCAGCTTGGTAGGAGTCGAGCGGGGGGCCCAGGGGACCCAGTACTTC. Its translation is CASSLVGVERGAQGTQYF. J is TRBJ2-5 and V is TRBV5-4, with TRBD2 matching over 9 bases. The V segment lost 0 bases and the J segment 7 bases; nucleotides outside the gene matches: 16. Germline CDR1 SGHNT, CDR2 YYREEE (reference sequence). This CDR3 spans 18 amino acids.

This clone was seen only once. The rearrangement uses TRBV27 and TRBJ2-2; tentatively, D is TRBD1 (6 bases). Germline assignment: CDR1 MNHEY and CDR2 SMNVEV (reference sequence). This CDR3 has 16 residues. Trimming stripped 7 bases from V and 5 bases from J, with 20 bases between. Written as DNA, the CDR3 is TGTGCCAGCACACTAAGGGGGACATGGGGGACCGGGGAGCTGTTTTTT. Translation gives CASTLRGTWGTGELFF.

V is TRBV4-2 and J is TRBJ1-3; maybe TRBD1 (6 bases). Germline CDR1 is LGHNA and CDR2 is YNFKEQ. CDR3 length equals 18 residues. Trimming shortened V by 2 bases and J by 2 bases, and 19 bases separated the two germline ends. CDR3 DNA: TGTGCCAGCAGCCAACGCACCCCGGACAGAACAACTGGAAACACCATATATTTT. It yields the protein CASSQRTPDRTTGNTIYF.

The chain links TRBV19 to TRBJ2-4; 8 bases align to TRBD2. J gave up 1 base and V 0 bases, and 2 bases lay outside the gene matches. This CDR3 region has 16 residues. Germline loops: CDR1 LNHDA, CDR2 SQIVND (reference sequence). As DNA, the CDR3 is TGTGCCAGTAGTATAGATCGGGAGGGGGCCAAAAACATTCAGTACTTC. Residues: CASSIDREGAKNIQYF.

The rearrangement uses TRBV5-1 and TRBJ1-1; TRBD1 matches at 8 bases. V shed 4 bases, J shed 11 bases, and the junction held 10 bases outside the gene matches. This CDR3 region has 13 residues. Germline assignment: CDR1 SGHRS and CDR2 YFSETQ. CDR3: CASSVGQGFAAFF. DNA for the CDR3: TGCGCCAGCAGCGTCGGACAGGGATTCGCGGCTTTCTTT.

As DNA, the CDR3 is TGTGCCAGCAGTGAAGAAGGACTAGCGAACACCGGGGAGCTGTTTTTT. It yields the protein CASSEEGLANTGELFF. The genes are TRBV6-1 and TRBJ2-2, with 7 positions matching TRBD2. Looked up from germline, CDR1 is MNHNS and CDR2 is SASEGT. The V segment lost 1 base and the J segment 0 bases; nucleotides outside the gene matches: 2. The CDR3 extends over 16 amino acids.

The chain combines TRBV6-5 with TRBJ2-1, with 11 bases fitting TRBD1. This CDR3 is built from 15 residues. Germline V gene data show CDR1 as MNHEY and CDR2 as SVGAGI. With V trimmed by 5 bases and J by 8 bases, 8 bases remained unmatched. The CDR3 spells CASSTSGTGGDEQFF. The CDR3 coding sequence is TGTGCCAGCAGTACATCCGGGACAGGGGGTGATGAGCAGTTCTTC.

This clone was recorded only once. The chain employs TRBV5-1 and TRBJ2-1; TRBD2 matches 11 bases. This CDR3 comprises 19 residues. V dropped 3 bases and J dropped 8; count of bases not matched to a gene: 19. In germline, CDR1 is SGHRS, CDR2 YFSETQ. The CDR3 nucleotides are TGCGCCAGCAGCTCCCGTCCACTAGCGGGGGAAGGAGGTTGGGATGAGCAGTTCTTC. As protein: CASSSRPLAGEGGWDEQFF.

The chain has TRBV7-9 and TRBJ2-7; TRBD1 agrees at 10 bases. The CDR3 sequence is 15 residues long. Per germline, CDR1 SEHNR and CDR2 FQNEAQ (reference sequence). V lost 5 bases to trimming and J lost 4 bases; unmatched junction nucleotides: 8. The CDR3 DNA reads TGTGCCAGCAGCCGACCGGACAGGGGGAAATACGAGCAGTACTTC. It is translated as CASSRPDRGKYEQYF.

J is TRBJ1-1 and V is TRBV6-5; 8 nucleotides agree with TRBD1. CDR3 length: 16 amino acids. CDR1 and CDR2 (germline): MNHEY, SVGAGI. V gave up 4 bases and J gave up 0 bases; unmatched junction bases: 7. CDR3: CASSSLRTGLNTEAFF. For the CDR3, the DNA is TGTGCCAGCAGTTCCTTGAGGACAGGGCTGAACACTGAAGCTTTCTTT.

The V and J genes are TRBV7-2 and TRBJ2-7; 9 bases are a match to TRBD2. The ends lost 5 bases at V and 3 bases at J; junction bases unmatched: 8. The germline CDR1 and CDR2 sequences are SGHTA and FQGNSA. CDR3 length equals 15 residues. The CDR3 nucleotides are TGTGCCAGCAGCCTCTTAGCGGGGGCTTACTACGAGCAGTACTTC. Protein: CASSLLAGAYYEQYF.

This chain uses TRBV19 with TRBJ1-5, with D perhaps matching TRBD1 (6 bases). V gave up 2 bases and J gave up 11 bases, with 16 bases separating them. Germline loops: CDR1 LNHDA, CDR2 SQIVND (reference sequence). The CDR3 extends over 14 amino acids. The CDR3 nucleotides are TGTGCCAGTAGTATACAGGGGTCCGCGCTGGCCCAGCATTTT. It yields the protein CASSIQGSALAQHF.

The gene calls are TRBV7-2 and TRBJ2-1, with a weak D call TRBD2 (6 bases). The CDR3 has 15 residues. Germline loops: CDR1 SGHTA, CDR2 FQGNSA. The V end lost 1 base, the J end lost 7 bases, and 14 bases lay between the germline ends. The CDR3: CASSLVGASENEQFF. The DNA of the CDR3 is TGTGCCAGCAGCTTAGTTGGGGCTAGCGAGAATGAGCAGTTCTTC.

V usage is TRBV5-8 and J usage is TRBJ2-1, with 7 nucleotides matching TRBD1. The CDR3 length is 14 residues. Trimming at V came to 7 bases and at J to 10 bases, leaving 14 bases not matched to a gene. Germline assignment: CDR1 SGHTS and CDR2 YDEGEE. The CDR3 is CASPLTGPLEEQFF. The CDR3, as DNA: TGTGCCAGCCCGTTGACAGGGCCCTTGGAGGAGCAGTTCTTC.

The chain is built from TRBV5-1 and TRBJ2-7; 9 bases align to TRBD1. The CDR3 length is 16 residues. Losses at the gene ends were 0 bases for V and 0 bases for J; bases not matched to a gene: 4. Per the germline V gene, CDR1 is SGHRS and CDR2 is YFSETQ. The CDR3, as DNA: TGCGCCAGCAGCTTGGCCGGACAGGGGAACTCCTACGAGCAGTACTTC. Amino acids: CASSLAGQGNSYEQYF.